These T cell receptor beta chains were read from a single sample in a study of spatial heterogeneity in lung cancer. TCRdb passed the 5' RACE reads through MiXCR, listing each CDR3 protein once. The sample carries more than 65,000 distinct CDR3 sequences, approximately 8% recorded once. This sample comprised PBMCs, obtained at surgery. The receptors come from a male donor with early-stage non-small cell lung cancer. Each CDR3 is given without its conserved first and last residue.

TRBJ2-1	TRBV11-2	ASELGGRLGNEQF
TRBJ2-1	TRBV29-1	SVRRQGLEGNEQF
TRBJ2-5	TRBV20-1	SAGLAGVPTQY
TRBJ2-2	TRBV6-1	ASKHLTAITGELF
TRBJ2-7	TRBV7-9	ASTARALGPHEQY
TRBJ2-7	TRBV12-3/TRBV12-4	ASSLSQQKY
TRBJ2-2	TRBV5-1	ASSSAFGQSANTGELF
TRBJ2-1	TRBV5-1	ASSLAGSPYNEQF
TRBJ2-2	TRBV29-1	SGGAAHTGELF
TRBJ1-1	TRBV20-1	SARLTNRANTEAF
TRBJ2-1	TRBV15	ATSPRTGLNNEQF
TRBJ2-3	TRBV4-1	ASSQVVDTQY
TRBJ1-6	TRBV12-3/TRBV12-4	ASSLARGGNSPLH
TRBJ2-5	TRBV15	ATSRVQETQY